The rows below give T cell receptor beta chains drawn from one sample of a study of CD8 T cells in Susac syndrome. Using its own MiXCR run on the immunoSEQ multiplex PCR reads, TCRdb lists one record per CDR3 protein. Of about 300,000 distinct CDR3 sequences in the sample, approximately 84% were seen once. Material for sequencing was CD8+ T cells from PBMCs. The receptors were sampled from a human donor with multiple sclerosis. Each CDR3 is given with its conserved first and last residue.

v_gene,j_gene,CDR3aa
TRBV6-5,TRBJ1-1,CASSYAFAYTEAFF
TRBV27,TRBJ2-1,CASSPTSGRAGEQFF
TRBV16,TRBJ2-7,CASSQSVGTAEQYF
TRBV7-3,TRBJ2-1,CASSLLRGVFNEQFF
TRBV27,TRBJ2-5,CASRGSGWETQYF
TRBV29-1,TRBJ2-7,CSVVGVERYPYEQYF
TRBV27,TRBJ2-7,CASSLLWGGRPYEQYF
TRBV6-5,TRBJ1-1,CASSYGTGRDTEAFF
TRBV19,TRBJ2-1,CASSDTVLAGGPREQFF
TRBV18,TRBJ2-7,CASSPQRFSYEQYF
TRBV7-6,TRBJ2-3,CASSLTPLGRQEGADTQYF
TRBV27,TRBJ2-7,CASSFAGAYEQYF
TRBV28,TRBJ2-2,CASSLNGRFAGELFF
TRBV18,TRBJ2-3,CASSPYRVYTDTQYF
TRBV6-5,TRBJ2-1,CASSYIQGYNEQFF
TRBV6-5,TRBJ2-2,CASSRRDQTGELFF
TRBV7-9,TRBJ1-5,CASRKVGQPQHF
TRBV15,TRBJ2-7,CATSPPGVLYEQYF
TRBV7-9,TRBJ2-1,CASSLVSTSNHNEQFF
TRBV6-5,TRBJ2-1,CASSYSFGETLDEQFF
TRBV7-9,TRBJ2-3,CASTDDRLAGKTDTQYF
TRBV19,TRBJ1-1,CASSMGKRTEAFF
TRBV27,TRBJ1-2,CASSADREEDHGYTF
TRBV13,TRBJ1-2,CASSSTGDGAYGYTF
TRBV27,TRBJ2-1,CASGGGRRRLRDNEQFF
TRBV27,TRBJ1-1,CASSLSAGTQAFF
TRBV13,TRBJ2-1,CASSEQTGTADEQFF
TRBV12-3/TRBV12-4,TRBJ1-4,CASSLTGPGEKLFF
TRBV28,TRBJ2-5,CASSSSSRGGQETQYF
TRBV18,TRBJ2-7,CASSPPGLSYEQYF
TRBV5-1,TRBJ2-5,CASADEGAQETQYF
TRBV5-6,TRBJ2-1,CASSLGLAGVDEQFF
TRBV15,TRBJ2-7,CATSRTDSAYEQYF
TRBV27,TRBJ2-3,CASSPGLAGADTQYF
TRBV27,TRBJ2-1,CASSLGASYNEQFF
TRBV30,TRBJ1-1,CAWSGDQGVRTEAFF
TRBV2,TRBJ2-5,CASRQGRGSMETQYF
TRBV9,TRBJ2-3,CASSVGGRPWDTQYF
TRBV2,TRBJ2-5,CASRMTSGPQETQYF
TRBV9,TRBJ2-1,CASSINPGTGGEFEQFF
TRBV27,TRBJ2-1,CASSARRGRAVGNEQFF
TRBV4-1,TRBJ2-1,CASSPGNYNEQFF